These 17 T cell receptor beta chains were all obtained from the same sample, sequenced in a study of cytomegalovirus exposure and HLA in healthy donors. Primers for the PCR totalled 60 Vbeta and 13 Jbeta. The protocol was immunoSEQ multiplex PCR, while the TCRdb copy is restricted to in-frame clones and leaves out a portion. This sample's table reports under 200,000 clones. Sequenced sample: PBMCs. The receptors come from a man aged 30-40 years in good health and CMV-seronegative.

The rearrangement uses TRBV5-1 and TRBJ1-3; no firm D call. There are 17 residues in the CDR3. Germline V gene lookup returns CDR1 SGHRS and CDR2 YFSETQ. V was trimmed by 2 bases and J by 4 bases, leaving 19 bases between them. DNA for the CDR3: TGCGCCAGCAGCTTCTCGGGTGACGGCCGGGGAGGAAACACCATATATTTT. Encoded protein: CASSFSGDGRGGNTIYF.

This rearrangement joins TRBV9 to TRBJ1-3, with 7 bases identical to TRBD1. The V and J ends lost 0 bases and 0 bases, in that order; junction bases with no gene match: 9. The CDR3 contains 18 residues. CDR1 is SGDLS and CDR2 is YYNGEE in the germline V gene. This chain's CDR3 is CASSVEAGGMVSGNTIYF. As DNA, the CDR3 is TGTGCCAGCAGCGTAGAGGCAGGGGGAATGGTCTCTGGAAACACCATATATTTT.

The chain couples TRBV6-1 to TRBJ1-3, with D possibly TRBD1 on 5 matching bases. The CDR3 is 15 residues long. CDR1 and CDR2 (germline): MNHNS, SASEGT. V was cut by 3 bases and J by 2 bases, with 11 bases left in between. The DNA for the CDR3 is TGTGCCAGCAGTGACGGGACTGCTCCTGGAAACACCATATATTTT. Its translation: CASSDGTAPGNTIYF.

CDR3: CASSLGAGSAYEQYF. The CDR3, as DNA: TGTGCCAGCAGCCTGGGGGCGGGGTCGGCCTACGAGCAGTACTTC. The rearrangement uses TRBV5-8 and TRBJ2-7, with D perhaps matching TRBD1 or TRBD2 (6 bases each). V was cut by 4 bases and J by 2 bases, with 16 bases left in between. Germline CDR1 and CDR2: SGHTS and YDEGEE. The CDR3 covers 15 residues.

The chain carries TRBV9 and TRBJ1-2, with TRBD1 as a possible D gene (5 bases). The CDR3 is 13 residues long. The V and J ends lost 4 bases and 0 bases respectively, with 7 bases between them. Germline loops: CDR1 SGDLS, CDR2 YYNGEE. The chain's CDR3 is CASSQTANYGYTF. CDR3 sequence (DNA): TGTGCCAGCAGCCAGACAGCTAACTATGGCTACACCTTC.

The rearrangement links TRBV2 to TRBJ2-2; no definite D call. The CDR3 length is 11 residues. The germline CDR1 and CDR2 sequences are SNHLY and FYNNEI. Trimming removed 4 bases from V and 7 bases from J, with 4 bases in between. CDR3 loop: CASSAVGELFF. CDR3 coding DNA: TGTGCCAGCAGTGCGGTCGGGGAGCTGTTTTTT.

V gene TRBV5-1 combines with J gene TRBJ2-7, with D possibly matching TRBD1 (5 bases). The germline V and J ends were trimmed by 2 bases and 1 base, with 13 bases remaining between them. This CDR3 contains 15 residues. The germline CDR1 and CDR2 sequences are SGHRS and YFSETQ. The CDR3 bases are TGCGCCAGCAGCTTCGATCCAGGGTCGTCCTACGAGCAGTACTTC. Translated: CASSFDPGSSYEQYF.

CDR3 nucleotides: TGTGCCAGCTCACCCCAGGGCGAAGCTAATGAAAAACTGTTTTTT. As protein: CASSPQGEANEKLFF. V is TRBV18 and J is TRBJ1-4; possibly TRBD1 for D (5 bases). This CDR3 region has 15 residues. V was cut by 3 bases and J by 3 bases, with 11 bases left in between. Germline CDR1 KGHSH, CDR2 LQKENI.

V is TRBV10-2 and J is TRBJ2-1; 7 positions match TRBD2. Germline lookup yields CDR1 WSHSY and CDR2 SAAADI. After removal of 7 bases from V and 8 bases from J, the junction contained 11 bases not matched to a gene. The CDR3 totals 14 residues. The CDR3 spells CASKREVEIDEQFF. The CDR3 DNA follows: TGCGCCAGCAAACGGGAGGTAGAAATCGATGAGCAGTTCTTC.

CDR3 nucleotide sequence: TGTGCCAGCAGCTCGCGGGGCAGGGGGCTCGACGAGCAGTACTTC. Translating it yields CASSSRGRGLDEQYF. J is TRBJ2-5 and V is TRBV7-9, with 8 positions matching TRBD1. The DNA end lines up better with TRBJ2-7; the J call may be wrong. The CDR3 consists of 15 residues. Germline assignment: CDR1 SEHNR and CDR2 FQNEAQ (reference sequence).

Details on this clone: Distinct nucleotide sequences in the sample also encode this CDR3. This rearrangement joins TRBV7-8 to TRBJ2-1; the match to TRBD2 covers 14 bases. CDR3 size: 15 residues. Germline V gives CDR1 SGHVS, CDR2 FQNEAQ. Trimming took 5 bases from V and 5 from J; bases not matched to a gene: 2. The CDR3 DNA reads as TGTGCCAGCAGCCGGGGACTAGCGGGGGACAATGAGCAGTTCTTC. It codes for CASSRGLAGDNEQFF.

The chain couples TRBV4-2 to TRBJ2-1, with D possibly TRBD1 on 5 matching bases. Germline CDR1 is LGHNA and CDR2 is YNFKEQ. The CDR3 length is 13 residues. V lost 4 bases to trimming and J lost 9 bases, with 13 bases between them. This chain's CDR3 is CASSLPSTGEQFF. The CDR3 DNA reads as TGTGCCAGCAGCCTGCCCAGTACAGGTGAGCAGTTCTTC.

This sequence joins TRBV27 and TRBJ2-1, with a tentative D call TRBD1 (7 bases). Germline V CDR1 and CDR2: MNHEY, SMNVEV (reference sequence). Trimming took off 0 bases at V and 7 bases at J, with 13 bases between the two ends. There are 15 residues in the CDR3. CDR3 amino acids: CASSLSGRGANEQFF. CDR3 nucleotides: TGTGCCAGCAGTTTATCCGGCAGGGGGGCAAATGAGCAGTTCTTC.

The chain is built from TRBV27 and TRBJ2-7; TRBD1 agrees at 8 bases. The ends lost 10 bases at V and 0 bases at J; junction bases unmatched: 5. CDR3 size: 13 residues. Germline loops: CDR1 MNHEY, CDR2 SMNVEV (reference sequence). CDR3 sequence reads: CATSTGGSYEQYF. CDR3 nucleotide sequence: TGTGCCACGTCTACAGGGGGCTCCTACGAGCAGTACTTC.

The chain has TRBV5-1 and TRBJ2-1; 11 bases are shared with TRBD2. The J segment lost 7 bases and the V segment lost 3 bases, leaving 15 bases of the junction unmatched. The length of the CDR3 is 18 residues. Germline V gene lookup returns CDR1 SGHRS and CDR2 YFSETQ. The DNA of the CDR3 is TGCGCCAGCAGCTACCCGACTAGCGGGGCTCGTGGGACAAATGAGCAGTTCTTC. Encoded protein: CASSYPTSGARGTNEQFF. The full variable domain, rest sourced from reference TRBV5-1 and TRBJ2-1, is KAGVTQTPRYLIKTRGQQVTLSCSPISGHRSVSWYQQTPGQGLQFLFEYFSETQRNKGNFPGRFSGRQFSNSRSEMNVSTLELGDSALYLCASSYPTSGARGTNEQFFGPGTRLTVL.

The chain links TRBV19 to TRBJ2-1, with D unresolved. Germline loops: CDR1 LNHDA, CDR2 SQIVND (reference sequence). CDR3 length equals 12 residues. The V end lost 6 bases, the J end lost 3 bases, and 6 bases lay between the germline ends. The CDR3 DNA is TGTGCCAGTAGAAACTTCTACAATGAGCAGTTCTTC. Its protein is CASRNFYNEQFF.

Here the CDR3 reads CASSQDTVRTGPIPLHF. The CDR3 region has the DNA TGCGCCAGCAGCCAAGACACAGTCAGGACAGGGCCGATTCCCCTCCACTTT. The chain employs TRBV4-3 and TRBJ1-6; 8 bases are a match to TRBD1. The germline CDR1 and CDR2 sequences are LGHNA and YSLEER. The length of the CDR3 is 17 residues. V shed 0 bases, J shed 13 bases, and the junction held 14 bases outside the gene matches.